Below, one T cell receptor (beta chain) is given with its context. Its antigen target is currently unknown. Per-nucleotide qualities are absent, and no much larger clonotype sits a single base away. Libraries were constructed by the immunoSEQ multiplex PCR assay. The multiplex PCR relied on a mix of 60 forward primers for TCR Vbeta segments and 13 reverse primers for TCR Jbeta segments. Amplification of the CDR3 region of rearranged TCR beta genes was performed with a multiplex PCR assay on genomic DNA. Amplified TCR beta libraries were sequenced as 87-base-pair reads on the Illumina HiSeq System. The study's processing was this. Across the 670 or so repertoires, a later analysis counted some 80 million unique TCR beta chains, some 11 million of which were shared by at least two donors. Raw reads were error-corrected and collapsed into unique sequences with a nearest-neighbor algorithm that merged closely related sequences to remove PCR and sequencing errors. To assign V, D and J gene segments, CDR3 sequences were aligned to IMGT reference sequences. For a sequence to be retained, at least a six-nucleotide match to both a V gene segment and a J gene segment was required. Rearrangements were classified as productive when the CDR3 lacked stop codons and remained in frame with V and J, and all other rearrangements were classified as non-productive. Following IMGT convention, CDR3 was defined as the stretch from the second conserved V-encoded cysteine to the conserved J-encoded phenylalanine. The earlier analysis of fewer than 750 of the donors excluded sequences that lacked an unambiguous match to a single V gene segment. In an earlier analysis of around 600 of the donors, V segments were called functional above 56.7% productive rearrangements and were called segregating when the between-donor standard deviation exceeded 5%. A statistical classification framework was developed to diagnose cytomegalovirus status using the catalog of TCR beta chain sequences. A later analysis assigned V and J genes by comparing TCR nucleotide sequences with IMGT/GENE-DB human TR gene sequences. In a later analysis, CDR3 sequences and most-parsimonious VDJ recombination scenarios were assigned using the TCRdist pipeline. In a later analysis, every TCR beta chain was defined by the combination of its CDR3 amino acid sequence and its V-gene family, and reads without a unique V-gene family were dropped. To address suspected cross-contamination and a sequencing artifact, a later analysis removed around 590 highly shared, low-generation-probability nucleotide sequences. In a later analysis, a clonal expansion index was calculated for each public chain from normalized within-repertoire ranks of inferred template counts. In a later analysis, generation probabilities were computed with a VDJ recombination model fitted to out-of-frame rearrangements, and the resulting probabilities were checked against IGoR. In a later analysis, TCR-TCR, TCR-HLA and TCR-CMV co-occurrence was scored with hypergeometric tests, and a repertoire-size bias correction was applied to TCR pairs. A later analysis estimated false discovery rates by permuting HLA or CMV assignments 20 times. A later analysis grouped co-occurring TCRs with DBSCAN, adding TCRdist sequence similarity when clustering within HLA-allele-positive subsets. For co-occurrence clustering, repertoires with fewer than 30,000 or more than 120,000 public chains were excluded, along with a handful of repertoires with anomalous nucleotide sharing. TCRdb retrieved this table from immuneACCESS and kept in-frame rearrangements only. Not all clones are present; in checked studies, unresolved V genes account for under half, and no reason is known for the remainder. V, J and clone size are taken as reported in that table, and D and trimming were inferred from the DNA itself. The sample contains about 140,000 clones, approximately 80% of them found a single time. Approximately 4.2% of the sample lies in the top ten.

This sample stems from a study of cytomegalovirus exposure and HLA in healthy donors (dated by TCRdb to about 2017). Broadly, across the study: An earlier analysis of about 530 of the donors reported roughly 300 Gb of sequence data and roughly 120 million unique TCR beta sequences obtained from 150 million to 200 million T cells. On average, roughly 240,000 unique TCR beta nucleotide sequences were sequenced per donor among a few hundred genotyped donors of the cohort, with about 17% of those sequences being non-productive. An earlier analysis of about 620 of the donors applied high-throughput TCR beta sequencing to assess whether each TCR beta V gene segment acted as functional or pseudogenic. A later genetic analysis took genome-wide SNP genotypes for about three fifths of the 666 donors and used that subset as a discovery cohort. High-throughput TCR immunosequencing, statistical association of individual TCRs with disease status, and machine learning were combined to predict cytomegalovirus infection status. Every repertoire in the discovery cohort had been generated on one and the same sequencing platform. A later analysis re-analyzed previously published TCR beta repertoires from approximately 700 donors and added high-resolution HLA genotyping to study TCR occurrence patterns. Donor age, sex, ethnicity and CMV serostatus were compiled alongside the repertoire data. The study aimed to test whether signatures of past pathogen exposure could be identified by cataloging public T cell receptors. A separate validation cohort of roughly 130 different subjects was used in addition to the approximately 700-subject first cohort. About five DR-DQ haplotypes were handled as single units for association and clustering because linkage in the cohort was strong. The T cell repertoires of 666 subjects were profiled by immunosequencing and related to cytomegalovirus serostatus. Rather than using new phenotypic data, the later analysis identified candidate immune exposures from TCR beta sequences and from how often those sequences occurred across donors. An early release that covered some 630 HLA-typed donors contained approximately 290 gigabases of sequencing data and 85 million to 100 million unique TCR sequences. Typing coverage varied by locus: roughly 620-630 donors for A, B, C, DRB1 and DQB1; around 560 for DQA1; some 610 for DPA1; roughly 470 for DPB1. The genetic ancestry cluster associated with self-reported Caucasian donors included around four fifths of the 398 genotyped donors. Class I and class II HLA loci were covered by the typing at four-digit resolution. Summary of the overall study and its limitations: V-gene and J-gene trimming of TCR beta chains was associated with a missense DCLRE1C variant in a later genetic analysis, and the association was replicated in an independent cohort. In a later analysis, HLA-associated TCR beta chains showed more clonal expansion and lower generation probabilities than non-associated chains that were equally common. Because HLA typing was missing for some donors at each locus, association tests included only the typed subset. The classifier was reported to diagnose cytomegalovirus status with high specificity and sensitivity in both the original and validation cohorts. A further reported finding was that TCR beta sequences accurately predicted the HLA-A and HLA-B alleles for most subjects in the first cohort. A cluster of highly shared sequence variants was judged likely to be a technical artifact of the sequencing pipeline. A later analysis found that most CMV-associated TCR beta chains appeared HLA-restricted, with HLA associations seemingly driven largely by CMV exposure. According to a later analysis, TCR association rates differed among HLA loci, with DRB1 alleles showing the most associated TCRs and HLA-C alleles showing the fewest. The cohort was sequenced for TCR beta chains only, and without alpha or paired-chain data the features that could be detected were limited. According to a later genetic analysis, donors in an Asian-associated ancestry cluster had fewer N-insertions in productive TCRs than the roughly 670-donor mean. For the cohort, immune exposure information was limited to CMV serostatus. Sequencing depth was assumed to be roughly uniform across donors in the presence/absence analyses, though that assumption may not hold. Some IMGT-functional V segments, including TRBV6-2 and TRBV6-3, could not be distinguished by the 87-base-pair reads and were therefore excluded. Strong co-occurrence of HLA alleles, especially DR and DQ, made assigning TCR associations to individual alleles difficult. Several of the top co-occurrence clusters appeared to be linked to parvovirus B19, influenza, CMV and Epstein-Barr virus, according to a later analysis. In vitro tests confirmed that a few of the cytomegalovirus-associated TCR beta chains recognize cytomegalovirus antigens. A later analysis associated about 17,000 TCR beta sequences with specific HLA alleles at a false discovery rate of 0.05. According to the authors, the approach could potentially be generalized to other disease states and immunological phenotypes. Across donors, most TCR sequences were observed very rarely, whereas some public TCRs were present in many individuals. Broadly in line with IMGT annotations, most TCR beta V segments showed up in productive rearrangements about 87% or about 30% of the time in an earlier analysis of several hundred of the donors. Seventeen rarely observed V segments, including chromosome 9 orphons, were excluded from the earlier analysis of several hundred of the donors because counts were too low. In the study, about 150 TCR beta chains were listed as associated with cytomegalovirus. Correlated functional status among segregating V segments might reflect linkage disequilibrium, but an unknown experimental factor could not be ruled out.

Looking up the germline V gene (reference sequence) yields CDR1 GTSNPN and CDR2 SVGIG. Compared with germline, V lacks 1 base and J lacks 6 bases; bases without a gene match: 7. The CDR3 contains 14 residues, cysteine and phenylalanine counted. Only CDR3 DNA is held: 42 bases, read in frame from base 1. The cohort comprised hundreds of healthy bone marrow donors. Cohort members were all nominally healthy when sampled, although unrecorded immune exposures were likely present. The donor was CMV seropositive and belonged to the group of 270 or so seropositive cohort members. A peripheral blood sample was provided by each donor, and peripheral blood mononuclear cells were used for TCR beta sequencing. The Qiagen DNeasy Blood Extraction Kit was used to extract genomic DNA from the blood cell samples.

The sequenced sample was PBMCs. The clonotype originates from a woman aged 35 to 49 in good health and CMV-seropositive. The V and J segments used are TRBV30 and TRBJ2-3; 7 central nucleotides agree with TRBD2. The CDR3 reads as follows: CAWSGRGTGDTQYF. The DNA sequence reads TGTGCCTGGAGTGGGCGGGGGACTGGGGATACGCAGTATTTT.